The present TCR beta chain was sequenced within a study of cytomegalovirus exposure and HLA in healthy donors. 13 Jbeta primers and 60 Vbeta primers were used for the PCR. Sequencing was performed with immunoSEQ multiplex PCR; in TCRdb, only in-frame clones are kept and a portion is missing. The sample shows 100,000 or so clones, roughly 15% of them seen only once. The CDR3 covers 15 residues. Trimming at V came to 5 bases and at J to 6 bases, leaving 10 bases not matched to a gene. Looked up from germline, CDR1 is LNHDA and CDR2 is SQIVND (reference sequence). This receptor was identified in a female donor in good health and CMV-seronegative. The J gene is TRBJ2-7, the V gene TRBV19; 10 bases fit TRBD1. Material: PBMCs. CDR3 nucleotides: TGTGCCAGTAGTGACCGGGGACAGGGGCATGGCGAGCAGTACTTC. Its protein is CASSDRGQGHGEQYF.